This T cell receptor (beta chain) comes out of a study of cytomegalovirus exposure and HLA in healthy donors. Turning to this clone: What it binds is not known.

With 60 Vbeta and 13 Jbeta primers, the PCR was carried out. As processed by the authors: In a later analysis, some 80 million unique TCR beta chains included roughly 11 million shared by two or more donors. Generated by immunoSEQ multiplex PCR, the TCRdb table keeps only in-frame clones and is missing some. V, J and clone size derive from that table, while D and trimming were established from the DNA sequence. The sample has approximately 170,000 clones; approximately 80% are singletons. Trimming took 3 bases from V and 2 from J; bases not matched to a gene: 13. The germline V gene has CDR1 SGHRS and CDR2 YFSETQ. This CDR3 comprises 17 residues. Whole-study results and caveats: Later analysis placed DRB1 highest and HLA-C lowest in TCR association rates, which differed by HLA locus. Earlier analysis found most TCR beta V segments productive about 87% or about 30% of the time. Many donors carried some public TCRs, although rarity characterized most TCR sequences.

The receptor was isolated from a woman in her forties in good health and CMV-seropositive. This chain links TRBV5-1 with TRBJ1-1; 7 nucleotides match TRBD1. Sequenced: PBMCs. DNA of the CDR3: TGCGCCAGCAGCTCGGGGACCGGGACAGCTATTAACACTGAAGCTTTCTTT. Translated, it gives CASSSGTGTAINTEAFF.